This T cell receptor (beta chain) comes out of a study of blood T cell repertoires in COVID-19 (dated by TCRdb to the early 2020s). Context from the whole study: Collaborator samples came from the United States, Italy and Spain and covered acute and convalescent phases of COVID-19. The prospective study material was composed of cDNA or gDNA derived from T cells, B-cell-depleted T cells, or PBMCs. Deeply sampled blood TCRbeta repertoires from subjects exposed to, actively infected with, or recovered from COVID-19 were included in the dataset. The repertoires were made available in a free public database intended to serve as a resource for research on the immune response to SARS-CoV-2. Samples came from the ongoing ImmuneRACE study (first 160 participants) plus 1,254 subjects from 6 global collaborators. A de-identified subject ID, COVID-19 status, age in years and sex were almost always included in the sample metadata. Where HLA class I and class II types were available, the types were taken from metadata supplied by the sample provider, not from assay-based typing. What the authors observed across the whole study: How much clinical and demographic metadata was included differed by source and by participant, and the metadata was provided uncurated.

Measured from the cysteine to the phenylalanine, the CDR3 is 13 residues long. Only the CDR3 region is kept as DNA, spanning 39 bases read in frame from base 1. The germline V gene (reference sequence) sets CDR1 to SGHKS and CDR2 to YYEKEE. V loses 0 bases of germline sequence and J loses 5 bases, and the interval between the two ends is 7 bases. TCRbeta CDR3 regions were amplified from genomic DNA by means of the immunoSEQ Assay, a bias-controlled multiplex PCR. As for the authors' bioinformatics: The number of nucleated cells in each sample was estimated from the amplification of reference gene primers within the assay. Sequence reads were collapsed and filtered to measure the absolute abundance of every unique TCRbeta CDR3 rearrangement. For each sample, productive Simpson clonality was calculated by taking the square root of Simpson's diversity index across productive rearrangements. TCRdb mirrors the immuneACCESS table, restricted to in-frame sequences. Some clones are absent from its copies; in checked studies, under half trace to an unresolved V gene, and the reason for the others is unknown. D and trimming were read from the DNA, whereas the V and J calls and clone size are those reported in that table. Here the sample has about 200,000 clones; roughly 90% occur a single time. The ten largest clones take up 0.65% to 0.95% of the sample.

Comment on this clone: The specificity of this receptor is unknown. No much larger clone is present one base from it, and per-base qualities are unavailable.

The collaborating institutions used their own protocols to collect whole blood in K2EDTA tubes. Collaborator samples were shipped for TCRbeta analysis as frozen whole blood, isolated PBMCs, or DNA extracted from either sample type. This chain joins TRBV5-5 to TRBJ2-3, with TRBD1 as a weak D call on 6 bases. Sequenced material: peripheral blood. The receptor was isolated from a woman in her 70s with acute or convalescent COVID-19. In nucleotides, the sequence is TGTGCCAGCAGCTTGGGGGGGCAAGATACGCAGTATTTT. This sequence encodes CASSLGGQDTQYF.